Below, one T cell receptor beta chain is given with its context. Its antigen is not identified. V was cut by 2 bases and J by 0 bases, with 6 bases left in between. The CDR3 loop spans 14 amino acids. Germline lookup yields CDR1 SGHVS and CDR2 FNYEAQ. TCRdb's copy holds only in-frame clones and misses some; the assay was immunoSEQ multiplex PCR. The sample includes 25,000 to 35,000 clones, approximately 90% seen only once; the top ten take roughly 48%. This sample stems from a study of lymphopenia after photon versus proton radiotherapy. Study-wide results and limits: Under photons, naive T cells and diversity fell while effector/memory populations rose.

Sequencing was performed on peripheral blood, taken from a patient treated with proton-based radiotherapy. The J gene is TRBJ2-3, the V gene TRBV7-6; D is possibly TRBD1 (5 bases). The TCR originated in a woman aged 60-70 years with cholangiocarcinoma. Some clones in this sample may be carry-over from other donors' samples. The CDR3 DNA is TGTGCCAGCAGCTTACAGGGCAGCACAGATACGCAGTATTTT. It specifies CASSLQGSTDTQYF.